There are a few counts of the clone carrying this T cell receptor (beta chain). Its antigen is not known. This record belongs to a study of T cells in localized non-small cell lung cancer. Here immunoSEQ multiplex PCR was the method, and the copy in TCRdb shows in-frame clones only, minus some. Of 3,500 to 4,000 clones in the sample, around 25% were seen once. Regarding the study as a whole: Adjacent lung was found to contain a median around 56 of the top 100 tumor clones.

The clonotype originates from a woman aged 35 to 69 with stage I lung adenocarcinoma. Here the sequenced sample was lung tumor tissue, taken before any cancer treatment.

Here the CDR3 reads CASSAGVGYTF. CDR3 nucleotide sequence: TGTGCCAGTTCGGCGGGGGTCGGCTACACCTTC. This chain connects TRBV12-5 to TRBJ1-2, with D perhaps matching TRBD1 (5 bases). Germline V lookup: CDR1 LGHNT, CDR2 FRNRAP. CDR3 size: 11 residues.